A selection of T cell receptor beta chains follows, all from one sample in a study of control samples from healthy donors and cancer patients. Here immunoSEQ multiplex PCR was the method, and the copy in TCRdb shows in-frame clones only, minus some. The sample consists of approximately 19,000 clones, 80% to 85% of them appearing once. The sequenced sample was PBMCs. Receptors were obtained from a woman aged 65 to 85 with lung cancer. Both conserved end residues are part of each CDR3. The D gene is left open where the match is weak. The size entry is marked missing in some rows and otherwise reads once, few, many or a size class.

D gene	clone size	V gene	J gene	CDR3 DNA	CDR3 protein
TRBD1	.	TRBV10-3	TRBJ2-5	TGTGCCATCAGTGACAGGGGGCTTGAGACCCAGTACTTC	CAISDRGLETQYF
.	.	TRBV27	TRBJ1-5	TGTGCCAGCAAGTCTGGCAATCAGCCCCAGCATTTT	CASKSGNQPQHF
TRBD1	.	TRBV24-1	TRBJ1-4	TGTGCCACCAGTGACAACCCCGGGACAGGGAATGAAAAACTGTTTTTT	CATSDNPGTGNEKLFF
.	.	TRBV11-3	TRBJ2-3	TGTGCCAGCAGCTCGGACAGCAGCACAGATACGCAGTATTTT	CASSSDSSTDTQYF
.	.	TRBV5-1	TRBJ2-7	TGCGCCAGCAGCTTGGGACTGTTTGTGAGCTCCTACGAGCAGTACTTC	CASSLGLFVSSYEQYF
.	.	TRBV9	TRBJ2-5	TGTGCCAGCAGCGTACAGGACGCGGAGACCCAGTACTTC	CASSVQDAETQYF
.	.	TRBV7-3	TRBJ2-2	TGTGCCAGCAGCTTAACTCCCACCGGGGAGCTGTTTTTT	CASSLTPTGELFF
TRBD1	.	TRBV19	TRBJ1-5	TGTGCCAGTAGTCCCGACAGGGGGCGAGGCAATCAGCCCCAGCATTTT	CASSPDRGRGNQPQHF
TRBD2	.	TRBV30	TRBJ2-7	TGTGCCTGGAAGACTAGCGGTCGCCGATACCCCTACGAGCAGTACTTC	CAWKTSGRRYPYEQYF
.	once	TRBV18	TRBJ2-5	TGTGCCAGCTCATCGTCGGGGGTAGAGACCCAGTACTTC	CASSSSGVETQYF
.	.	TRBV19	TRBJ2-1	TGTGCCAGTAGTATCTGGGGTACCTCCTACAATGAGCAGTTCTTC	CASSIWGTSYNEQFF
TRBD1	.	TRBV7-8	TRBJ2-7	TGTGCCAGCAGCTTAGCTACAGGGGCCTACGAGCAGTACTTC	CASSLATGAYEQYF
TRBD1	once	TRBV11-2	TRBJ2-7	TGTGCCAGCAGACCCGACAGGGGCGGGCTGTACGAGCAGTACTTC	CASRPDRGGLYEQYF
.	once	TRBV11-2	TRBJ1-1	TGTGCCAGCAACTTAGGGGTAAACACTGAAGCTTTCTTT	CASNLGVNTEAFF
.	.	TRBV11-2	TRBJ2-3	TGTGCCAGCAGACTACTAGTGACTAGCACAGATACGCAGTATTTT	CASRLLVTSTDTQYF
.	.	TRBV2	TRBJ2-1	TGTGCCAGCAAACCGTCACAACACAATGAGCAGTTCTTC	CASKPSQHNEQFF
.	.	TRBV28	TRBJ1-5	TGTGCCAGCAGTTTGTTGAATCAGCCCCAGCATTTT	CASSLLNQPQHF
.	.	TRBV4-1	TRBJ1-6	TGCGCCAGCAGCCAAGATGTATCACCCCTCCACTTT	CASSQDVSPLHF
TRBD1	.	TRBV2	TRBJ2-2	TGTGCCAGCAGGGGACAGGGGGCCGGGGAGCTGTTTTTT	CASRGQGAGELFF
.	.	TRBV9	TRBJ2-2	TGTGCCAGCAGCGTAGGCTTGACCGGGGAGCTGTTTTTT	CASSVGLTGELFF
TRBD1	.	TRBV4-3	TRBJ2-5	TGCGCCAGCAGCCAAGATTGGACAGGGGATTTGGAGACCCAGTACTTC	CASSQDWTGDLETQYF
TRBD2	once	TRBV6-5	TRBJ2-3	TGTGCCAGCAGTTACAACAGCGGGAGCAGGACAGATACGCAGTATTTT	CASSYNSGSRTDTQYF
TRBD2	.	TRBV19	TRBJ2-3	TGTGCCAGTAGACGACTAGCGGGGGGCACAGATACGCAGTATTTT	CASRRLAGGTDTQYF
.	.	TRBV24-1	TRBJ2-3	TGTGCCACCAGTGATAAAACAGATACGCAGTATTTT	CATSDKTDTQYF
.	.	TRBV10-3	TRBJ2-5	TGTGCCATCAGTGAAGGGTGGGAGACCCAGTACTTC	CAISEGWETQYF
TRBD1	.	TRBV4-3	TRBJ1-1	TGCGCCAGCAGCCCACGGACAGGGGAAGCTTTCTTT	CASSPRTGEAFF
TRBD1	.	TRBV5-1	TRBJ1-4	TGCGCCAGCAGCTTGACGACAGGGGTAGGGGAAAAACTGTTTTTT	CASSLTTGVGEKLFF
.	.	TRBV5-6	TRBJ2-7	TGTGCCAGCAGCTTGGACTGGGGGAACTCCTACGAGCAGTACTTC	CASSLDWGNSYEQYF
.	.	TRBV6-5	TRBJ2-7	TGTGCCAGCAGTCCACGCCCCGGGTCTGCCTACGAGCAGTACTTC	CASSPRPGSAYEQYF
.	.	TRBV5-5	TRBJ2-7	TGTGCCAGCAGCTTAACTGCCGGGACCGAGCAGTACTTC	CASSLTAGTEQYF
.	once	TRBV5-1	TRBJ2-1	TGCGCCAGCAGCTTGGCTGGCAGGGCTCCCTACAATGAGCAGTTCTTC	CASSLAGRAPYNEQFF
.	.	TRBV7-9	TRBJ2-5	TGTGCCAGCAGCCAGCGGCGGGCAGAAGAGACCCAGTACTTC	CASSQRRAEETQYF
TRBD2	.	TRBV7-2	TRBJ2-2	TGTGCCAGCAGCTCATCTAGCGGGAGTGAGGCCGGGGAGCTGTTTTTT	CASSSSSGSEAGELFF
.	.	TRBV28	TRBJ2-3	TGTGCCAGCACCTGGGGGAGCGCCACAGATACGCAGTATTTT	CASTWGSATDTQYF
.	.	TRBV19	TRBJ1-1	TGTGCCAGTAGTATCTTAGGTACAGGGTCGAACACTGAAGCTTTCTTT	CASSILGTGSNTEAFF
.	.	TRBV20-1	TRBJ1-1	TGCAGTGCTAGTTTCCCGAACACTGAAGCTTTCTTT	CSASFPNTEAFF
TRBD2	once	TRBV5-1	TRBJ2-1	TGCGCCAGCAGCTTGGGACTAGCGGGAAATGAGCAGTTCTTC	CASSLGLAGNEQFF
.	.	TRBV5-4	TRBJ1-1	TGTGCCAGCAGCCTGGTTGGTACTGAAGCTTTCTTT	CASSLVGTEAFF
TRBD1	medium-sized	TRBV29-1	TRBJ1-1	TGCAGCGTTGACGGGCAGGGGGAGACTGAAGCTTTCTTT	CSVDGQGETEAFF
.	.	TRBV7-9	TRBJ2-2	TGTGCCAGCAGCTTACTTTCCGGGGAGCTGTTTTTT	CASSLLSGELFF
TRBD1	.	TRBV10-3	TRBJ2-3	TGTGCCACTACGGGGGAGGACAGGGACGGTGCAGATACGCAGTATTTT	CATTGEDRDGADTQYF